The rows below give T cell receptor beta chains drawn from one sample of a study of T cells after posttransplantation cyclophosphamide. TCRdb's table, derived via immunoSEQ multiplex PCR, lists solely in-frame clones and lacks some. The sample presents about 5,400 clones, none singletons. Specimen: PBMCs, collected after allogeneic stem cell transplant with posttransplant cyclophosphamide. Receptors were obtained from a female patient in her 30s who received an allogeneic stem cell transplant from an unrelated donor, was CMV-positive, and had acute and chronic GVHD. Some T cells may be provided by the graft donor. Both conserved end residues are part of each CDR3. D genes are given only for firm matches. Only part of the rows carry a size: once, few, many, or a class if the clone is expanded.

v_gene,abundance,d_gene,j_gene,CDR3aa,CDR3nt
TRBV6-6,many,-,TRBJ2-7,CASSPTDPYEQYF,TGTGCCAGCAGCCCGACAGATCCCTACGAGCAGTACTTC
TRBV18,many,TRBD2,TRBJ2-2,CASSVTSGENTGELFF,TGTGCCAGCTCAGTTACTAGCGGGGAGAACACCGGGGAGCTGTTTTTT
TRBV2,many,-,TRBJ2-7,CASSPPEDYEQYF,TGTGCCAGCAGTCCGCCTGAGGACTACGAGCAGTACTTC
TRBV13,many,TRBD2,TRBJ2-1,CASSPRPGGEQFF,TGTGCCAGCAGCCCCCGTCCGGGGGGGGAGCAGTTCTTC
TRBV7-9,many,TRBD1,TRBJ1-2,CASSLGQGSGYTF,TGTGCCAGCAGCTTAGGACAGGGTTCTGGCTACACCTTC
TRBV12-5,few,TRBD2,TRBJ2-1,CASGRPGLAYNEQFF,TGTGCTAGTGGCCGCCCGGGACTAGCGTACAATGAGCAGTTCTTC
TRBV5-1,many,-,TRBJ2-7,CASSWQGINEQYF,TGCGCCAGCAGCTGGCAGGGTATCAACGAGCAGTACTTC
TRBV15,many,TRBD2,TRBJ2-3,CATSSVDSGFTDTQYF,TGTGCCACCAGTTCGGTGGATAGCGGGTTCACAGATACGCAGTATTTT
TRBV11-2,medium-sized,-,TRBJ2-7,CASSLTPPQGLHPYEQYF,TGTGCCAGCAGCTTGACCCCACCTCAGGGGCTACACCCTTACGAGCAGTACTTC
TRBV2,many,TRBD2,TRBJ2-3,CASTREGGSTDTQYF,TGTGCCAGCACCCGGGAGGGTGGAAGCACAGATACGCAGTATTTT
TRBV6-1,many,-,TRBJ2-7,CASSGRTVAYEQYF,TGTGCCAGCAGTGGAAGGACAGTGGCCTACGAGCAGTACTTC
TRBV28,many,TRBD2,TRBJ2-7,CASSSGTSEDEQYF,TGTGCCAGCAGTTCCGGGACTAGCGAGGACGAGCAGTACTTC
TRBV6-6,-,TRBD1,TRBJ1-2,CASSSQDRVSGYTF,TGTGCCAGCAGTTCCCAGGACAGGGTGAGCGGCTACACCTTC
TRBV11-3,many,-,TRBJ2-3,CASSLQSTDTQYF,TGTGCCAGCAGCTTGCAGAGCACAGATACGCAGTATTTT
TRBV11-2,many,-,TRBJ2-3,CASSLDLQGGSTDTQYF,TGTGCCAGCAGCTTAGACCTACAGGGTGGAAGCACAGATACGCAGTATTTT
TRBV5-4,many,TRBD2,TRBJ2-1,CASSLGLAGPPRQNEQFF,TGTGCCAGCAGCCTGGGACTAGCGGGCCCCCCTCGACAAAATGAGCAGTTCTTC
TRBV7-9,many,-,TRBJ2-1,CASSLGQDEQFF,TGTGCCAGCAGCTTAGGACAGGATGAGCAGTTCTTC
TRBV5-1,many,-,TRBJ1-1,CASSLTANTEAFF,TGCGCCAGCAGCTTGACAGCGAACACTGAAGCTTTCTTT
TRBV19,many,TRBD1,TRBJ1-3,CASTQGGSGNTIYF,TGTGCCAGTACCCAGGGGGGCTCTGGAAACACCATATATTTT
TRBV7-3,many,TRBD1,TRBJ1-2,CASSSQPPGTGGYGYTF,TGTGCCAGCAGCTCCCAACCACCCGGGACAGGGGGCTATGGCTACACCTTC
TRBV14,medium-sized,-,TRBJ1-1,CASSQGNRVTEAFF,TGTGCCAGCAGCCAAGGGAACAGGGTCACTGAAGCTTTCTTT
TRBV5-1,many,TRBD1,TRBJ1-1,CASSWGTVAEAFF,TGCGCCAGCAGCTGGGGGACAGTAGCTGAAGCTTTCTTT
TRBV5-1,many,TRBD2,TRBJ2-3,CASSLELAGADTQYF,TGCGCCAGCAGCTTGGAACTAGCGGGAGCAGATACGCAGTATTTT
TRBV18,many,TRBD2,TRBJ2-5,CASSPPGGIETQYF,TGTGCCAGCTCACCACCGGGAGGGATAGAGACCCAGTACTTC
TRBV15,many,-,TRBJ2-3,CATSRALAGTDTQYF,TGTGCCACCAGCAGAGCCCTTGCGGGAACAGATACGCAGTATTTT
TRBV30,many,TRBD1,TRBJ1-5,CAWGQGDQPQHF,TGTGCCTGGGGACAGGGGGATCAGCCCCAGCATTTT
TRBV7-8,many,-,TRBJ1-1,CASSPGTLNTEAFF,TGTGCCAGCAGCCCCGGGACACTGAACACTGAAGCTTTCTTT
TRBV7-8,-,-,TRBJ2-5,CASSPRRGLHGRGQETQYF,TGTGCCAGCAGCCCTAGGAGGGGGCTCCACGGGAGGGGCCAAGAGACCCAGTACTTC
TRBV19,many,TRBD1,TRBJ2-7,CASSRTGGTSYEQYF,TGTGCCAGTAGTAGGACAGGGGGCACGTCCTACGAGCAGTACTTC
TRBV4-2,many,TRBD1,TRBJ1-1,CASSPLQGMNTEAFF,TGTGCCAGCAGCCCCCTACAGGGGATGAACACTGAAGCTTTCTTT
TRBV19,many,-,TRBJ2-7,CASSIGQGEIYEQYF,TGTGCCAGTAGTATCGGGCAGGGCGAGATCTACGAGCAGTACTTC
TRBV19,many,TRBD2,TRBJ2-7,CASSPQRGPSYEQYF,TGTGCCAGTAGTCCTCAGCGGGGACCCTCCTACGAGCAGTACTTC
TRBV9,many,TRBD1,TRBJ1-4,CASSVALGQGEKLFF,TGTGCCAGCAGCGTAGCTTTGGGACAGGGGGAAAAACTGTTTTTT
TRBV5-8,medium-sized,-,TRBJ1-2,CASSLVGGNTF,TGTGCCAGCAGCTTGGTGGGCGGGAACACCTTC
TRBV5-4,many,TRBD1,TRBJ2-5,CASSRSTGGGETQYF,TGTGCCAGCAGCCGATCAACAGGGGGCGGAGAGACCCAGTACTTC
TRBV27,many,-,TRBJ2-7,CASSPLGLTYEQYF,TGTGCCAGCAGTCCCCTCGGACTTACCTACGAGCAGTACTTC
TRBV15,-,-,TRBJ2-1,CATSRDRLQGIEQFF,TGTGCCACCAGCAGAGATCGGTTGCAGGGGATTGAGCAGTTCTTC
TRBV11-2,many,-,TRBJ1-1,CASSPPPQGPTEAFF,TGTGCCAGCAGCCCCCCTCCACAGGGCCCCACTGAAGCTTTCTTT
TRBV5-4,many,-,TRBJ1-1,CASSLAGTNMNTEAFF,TGTGCCAGCAGCTTGGCGGGGACTAACATGAACACTGAAGCTTTCTTT
TRBV7-9,-,-,TRBJ2-7,CASSLERSYEQYF,TGTGCCAGCAGCTTAGAACGCTCCTACGAGCAGTACTTC
TRBV4-3,many,-,TRBJ2-1,CASSQVRSETYNEQFF,TGCGCCAGCAGCCAAGTTAGAAGCGAGACCTACAATGAGCAGTTCTTC